Below, 20 T cell receptor beta chains from the same sample are listed, as sequenced in a study of early T cells in non-severe SARS-CoV-2 infection. TCRdb itself ran the 5' RACE reads through MiXCR, one entry per CDR3 protein. Here the sample spans 50,000 to 70,000 distinct CDR3 sequences, roughly an eighth being singletons. Sequencing used whole blood. These receptors all stem from an adult who was a healthcare worker with PCR-confirmed SARS-CoV-2 infection or an uninfected control (not recorded which).

V usage is TRBV6-5 and J usage is TRBJ2-2; D is unresolved. This CDR3 is built from 15 residues. Germline V gene sequence: CDR1 MNHEY, CDR2 SVGAGI. Trimming shortened V by 0 bases and J by 0 bases, and 5 bases separated the two germline ends. CDR3 residues: CASSYSSANTGELFF. CDR3 bases: TGTGCCAGCAGTTACTCAAGCGCGAACACCGGGGAGCTGTTTTTT.

The J gene is TRBJ1-3, the V gene TRBV7-2, with TRBD1 as a possible D gene (5 bases). Germline V gene sequence: CDR1 SGHTA, CDR2 FQGNSA. Trimming left V 2 bases short and J 3 bases short, with 8 bases between. The CDR3 length is 14 residues. For the CDR3, the DNA is TGTGCCAGCAGCTTACGGAGGGGTGGAAACACCATATATTTT. The encoded protein is CASSLRRGGNTIYF.

The sample holds one count of this clonotype. This sequence may be a read error, since a much larger clone differs from it by one base. This chain joins TRBV30 and TRBJ1-4; D remains unclear. Trimming left V 2 bases short and J 9 bases short, with 7 bases between. Germline V gene data show CDR1 as GTSNPN and CDR2 as SVGIG (reference sequence). This CDR3 comprises 11 residues. The CDR3 DNA is TGTGCCTGGAGTTTAGGAAAAAAACTGTTTTTT. It yields the protein CAWSLGKKLFF.

The V call is TRBV20-1, the J call TRBJ1-1; weak D call: TRBD1 (6 bases). V lost 4 bases and J lost 5, with 14 bases in between. The CDR3 covers 13 residues. CDR1 and CDR2 from the germline V gene are DFQATT and SNEGSKA (reference sequence). CDR3 in DNA: TGCAGTGCTAAAGGGGGGGTAGGGACTGAAGCTTTCTTT. As protein: CSAKGGVGTEAFF.

V usage is TRBV7-3 and J usage is TRBJ2-3, with 7 bases aligning to TRBD2. This CDR3 is 14 amino acids long. V was clipped by 4 bases and J by 5 bases; unmatched bases: 6. Germline V gene lookup returns CDR1 SGHTA and CDR2 FQGTGA. DNA of the CDR3: TGTGCCAGCAGCTCACGGGGGGAGGTAGATACGCAGTATTTT. Residues: CASSSRGEVDTQYF.

This clonotype has more than one count but fewer than ten. This chain joins TRBV7-3 and TRBJ2-7, with D perhaps TRBD2 (7 bases). The CDR3 covers 15 residues. Trimming took 0 bases from V and 1 from J, leaving 10 bases between them. Germline assignment: CDR1 SGHTA and CDR2 FQGTGA. The CDR3 coding sequence is TGTGCCAGCAGCTTAACGGCGGGGGCGTCCTACGAGCAGTACTTC. As protein: CASSLTAGASYEQYF.

V gene TRBV5-1 combines with J gene TRBJ1-2, with D perhaps matching TRBD1 (5 bases). Trimming removed 0 bases at V and 4 bases at J, with 13 bases between. The CDR3 is made up of 15 amino acids. From germline, CDR1 is SGHRS and CDR2 YFSETQ. CDR3 loop: CASSLEPGRSYGYTF. The CDR3 bases are TGCGCCAGCAGCTTGGAGCCAGGGAGGAGCTATGGCTACACCTTC.

The genes are TRBV7-9 and TRBJ1-6, with a tentative D call TRBD1 (5 bases). This CDR3 comprises 14 residues. Germline CDR1 reads SEHNR; CDR2 reads FQNEAQ (reference sequence). Trimming removed 3 bases from V and 16 bases from J, with 19 bases in between. The CDR3 nucleotides are TGTGCCAGCAGCTTCGACAGCAACTTTTCTAAGCTCCACTTT. Protein sequence: CASSFDSNFSKLHF.

This clonotype was counted only a few times. This sequence joins TRBV20-1 and TRBJ1-2, with a possible D match to TRBD1 (5 bases). Trimming took 1 base from V and 6 from J, leaving 18 bases between them. This CDR3 is built from 15 residues. CDR1 and CDR2 from the germline V gene are DFQATT and SNEGSKA (reference sequence). The CDR3 DNA reads TGCAGTGCTAGAGCTGGTGAACGCCCGGGGGATGGCTACACCTTC. Translation: CSARAGERPGDGYTF.

This clonotype appeared a few times. This chain joins TRBV5-1 and TRBJ1-2; D is uncertain. V lost 3 bases and J 8 bases, leaving 14 bases between the germline ends. CDR1 is SGHRS, CDR2 YFSETQ, per germline. The CDR3 spans 13 residues. As DNA, the CDR3 is TGCGCCAGCAGCTATCACGGTGAGGAAGGCTACACCTTC. This encodes CASSYHGEEGYTF.

This clonotype occurred many times. V and J are TRBV7-9 and TRBJ2-3; the D gene is possibly TRBD2 (5 bases). The CDR3 is made up of 18 amino acids. V was shortened by 1 base and J by 4 bases, with 21 bases between the two germline ends. Germline lookup yields CDR1 SEHNR and CDR2 FQNEAQ (reference sequence). This CDR3 is CASSLVGRGSMGADTQYF. The CDR3 DNA follows: TGTGCCAGCAGCTTAGTTGGCCGGGGATCGATGGGCGCAGATACGCAGTATTTT.

This clonotype was observed a few times. V and J are TRBV7-3 and TRBJ2-2; D uncertain. This CDR3 region has 12 residues. Germline CDR1 reads SGHTA; CDR2 reads FQGTGA. V lost 5 bases and J 7 bases, leaving 8 bases between the germline ends. In DNA form, the CDR3 reads TGTGCCAGCAGCGATGGACGCGGGGAGCTGTTTTTT. The encoded protein is CASSDGRGELFF.

In its sample, this clonotype was seen many times. This chain uses TRBV20-1 with TRBJ1-2; 7 positions agree with TRBD1. Trimming removed 3 bases from V and 2 bases from J; junction bases left unmatched: 6. The CDR3 consists of 14 residues. The V gene's germline CDR1 is DFQATT and CDR2 SNEGSKA (reference sequence). The CDR3: CSARGDSSNYGYTF. As DNA, the CDR3 is TGCAGTGCTAGGGGGGACAGTAGCAACTATGGCTACACCTTC.

The chain has TRBV2 and TRBJ2-7; unclear D gene. This CDR3 is 11 amino acids long. The germline gives CDR1 SNHLY, CDR2 FYNNEI. The germline V and J ends were trimmed by 2 bases and 6 bases, with 5 bases remaining between them. The CDR3: CASSEHGEQYF. DNA for the CDR3: TGTGCCAGCAGTGAACACGGCGAGCAGTACTTC.

This clonotype came up a few times. This rearrangement joins TRBV27 to TRBJ2-1, with D unresolved. Trimming took 7 bases from V and 8 from J, leaving 9 bases between them. There are 11 residues in the CDR3. Germline CDR1 is MNHEY and CDR2 is SMNVEV (reference sequence). The CDR3 spells CASTTWHEQFF. The CDR3, as DNA: TGTGCCAGCACGACCTGGCATGAGCAGTTCTTC.

This clonotype has at least ten counts. The chain has TRBV6-5 and TRBJ1-5; D may be TRBD1 (6 bases). CDR1 MNHEY and CDR2 SVGAGI come from the germline V gene. The V end lost 6 bases, the J end lost 2 bases, and 11 bases lay between the germline ends. The CDR3 is 14 residues long. CDR3 amino acids: CASSERTGNQPQHF. In DNA, the CDR3 is TGTGCCAGCAGCGAAAGGACAGGCAATCAGCCCCAGCATTTT.

The gene calls are TRBV10-3 and TRBJ2-1; 12 nucleotides align to TRBD1. J was trimmed by 0 bases and V by 6 bases; bases with no gene match: 6. The CDR3 is made up of 17 amino acids. Germline lookup yields CDR1 ENHRY and CDR2 SYGVKD. The CDR3: CAIRGTGGPGSYNEQFF. The CDR3 DNA sequence: TGTGCCATCAGGGGGACAGGGGGCCCTGGCTCCTACAATGAGCAGTTCTTC.

This clonotype has at least ten counts. This sequence joins TRBV13 and TRBJ1-1, with D hard to call. The length of the CDR3 is 13 residues. Per germline, CDR1 PRHDT and CDR2 FYEKMQ (reference sequence). Trimming removed 5 bases at V and 0 bases at J, with 7 bases between. The DNA for the CDR3 is TGTGCCAGCAGCCCCCCCTTGAACACTGAAGCTTTCTTT. The encoded protein is CASSPPLNTEAFF.

This clonotype was observed a few times. The J gene is TRBJ2-5, the V gene TRBV7-6; TRBD2 matches 11 bases. After removal of 3 bases from V and 2 bases from J, the junction contained 5 bases not matched to a gene. CDR1 and CDR2 from the germline V gene are SGHVS and FNYEAQ. CDR3 length: 16 residues. CDR3 sequence: CASSFLSGGAQETQYF. DNA of the CDR3: TGTGCCAGCAGCTTCCTTAGCGGGGGGGCACAAGAGACCCAGTACTTC.

This clonotype was counted once. The V call is TRBV4-3, the J call TRBJ1-2, with unresolved D. This CDR3 contains 13 residues. In germline, CDR1 is LGHNA, CDR2 YSLEER. Trimming cost V 0 bases and J 2 bases, with 4 bases left between them. The CDR3 coding sequence is TGCGCCAGCAGCCAAGATAGGAACTATGGCTACACCTTC. Translation gives CASSQDRNYGYTF.